The 23 T cell receptor beta chains in this list originate from one sample, sequenced in a study of T cell responses to AZD1222 COVID-19 vaccine. The assay was immunoSEQ multiplex PCR, and TCRdb's table has in-frame clones only and misses some. The sample lists about 110,000 clones, around 84% seen once, with 7% to 8% in the top ten. This material consisted of peripheral blood, taken on day 0 of AZD1222 vaccination. All receptors come from an adult in good health.

The chain recombines TRBV28 with TRBJ1-5, with a weak D call TRBD1 (6 bases). The CDR3 is 16 residues long. V gave up 5 bases and J gave up 6 bases, with 20 bases separating them. Germline assignment: CDR1 MDHEN and CDR2 SYDVKM. As DNA, the CDR3 is TGTGCCAGCAGTATCCCCTACAGGGACGGGGTTCAGCCCCAGCATTTT. This encodes CASSIPYRDGVQPQHF.

This sequence joins TRBV5-1 and TRBJ2-7, with D tentatively TRBD2 (5 bases). Germline V CDR1 and CDR2: SGHRS, YFSETQ. The CDR3 covers 14 residues. V lost 0 bases and J lost 1, with 8 bases in between. The CDR3 loop reads CASSLGGDSYEQYF. CDR3 sequence (DNA): TGCGCCAGCAGCTTGGGGGGAGATTCCTACGAGCAGTACTTC.

This clone was seen only once. CDR3 bases: TGTGCCAGCTCACCATCCCGGGACGATACGCAGTATTTT. It codes for CASSPSRDDTQYF. The V call is TRBV18, the J call TRBJ2-3, with D perhaps matching TRBD1 or TRBD2 (5 bases each). Trimming shortened V by 2 bases and J by 6 bases, and 9 bases separated the two germline ends. Germline CDR1 reads KGHSH; CDR2 reads LQKENI. The CDR3 loop spans 13 amino acids.

V is TRBV7-6 and J is TRBJ1-3; 9 nucleotides match TRBD1. Unmatched junction bases numbered 4, after V lost 5 bases and J lost 2 bases. CDR3 length equals 15 residues. Germline assignment: CDR1 SGHVS and CDR2 FNYEAQ. The CDR3 protein is CASSPGTGPGNTIYF. The CDR3 DNA follows: TGTGCCAGCAGCCCGGGGACAGGGCCTGGAAACACCATATATTTT.

On this clone: Different DNA sequences within this sample yield the same CDR3. The chain couples TRBV20-1 to TRBJ2-3; no clear D. This CDR3 region has 9 residues. V shed 6 bases and J shed 6 bases, with 4 bases lying between them. Germline V gene sequence: CDR1 DFQATT, CDR2 SNEGSKA (reference sequence). As DNA, the CDR3 is TGCAGTGCCACGGATACGCAGTATTTT. Its translation: CSATDTQYF.

On this clone itself: One end of the junction varies from germline; a read error may be responsible. The rearrangement uses TRBV30 and TRBJ1-6; the D gene is possibly TRBD1 (6 bases). CDR1 is GTSNPN, CDR2 SVGIG, per germline (reference sequence). The CDR3 extends over 14 amino acids. CDR3 in amino acids: CAYGQSSYSSPLHF. In DNA, the CDR3 is TGTGCCTACGGACAGAGTAGTTATAGTTCACCCCTCCACTTT.

This clone was counted a single time. CDR3 nucleotides: TGTGCCAGCAGCTCCCGGCAGGGCACCGGGGAGCTGTTTTTT. It encodes CASSSRQGTGELFF. This rearrangement joins TRBV11-3 to TRBJ2-2, with a weak D call TRBD1 (5 bases). V was clipped by 4 bases and J by 4 bases, with 10 bases between them. In germline, CDR1 is SGHNT, CDR2 YENEEA. The CDR3 has 14 amino acids.

This chain uses TRBV29-1 with TRBJ1-4; possible D gene TRBD1, 5 bases. The CDR3 is 14 residues long. Germline V gene lookup returns CDR1 SQVTM and CDR2 ANQGSEA. V was trimmed by 3 bases and J by 8 bases, leaving 16 bases between them. The CDR3 bases are TGCAGCGTTGATGGGGGACCCCCGGGCGAAAAACTGTTTTTT. This translates into CSVDGGPPGEKLFF.

The J gene is TRBJ2-2, the V gene TRBV11-2; D is perhaps TRBD1 or TRBD2 (6 bases each). V was pared by 5 bases and J by 4 bases, with 17 bases between. The germline gives CDR1 SGHAT, CDR2 FQNNGV. The CDR3 spans 16 residues. CDR3 coding DNA: TGTGCCAGCAGCCTGGTCGGGGGCACGGTCACCGGGGAGCTGTTTTTT. Translation: CASSLVGGTVTGELFF.

The DNA for the CDR3 is TGTGCCAGCAGCACACAGGGGGGAGTGTGGGAGCAGTACTTC. The encoded protein is CASSTQGGVWEQYF. This sequence joins TRBV7-9 and TRBJ2-7, with 8 bases identical to TRBD1. CDR1 SEHNR and CDR2 FQNEAQ come from the germline V gene (reference sequence). The CDR3 consists of 14 residues. V was clipped by 5 bases and J by 7 bases; unmatched bases: 10.

Written as DNA, the CDR3 is TGCGCCAGCAGCTTGGGAGTTCGGGGGCCGGGGTATGGCTACACCTTC. It yields the protein CASSLGVRGPGYGYTF. The chain carries TRBV5-1 and TRBJ1-2; D may be TRBD1 (6 bases). CDR3 length equals 16 residues. Germline V lookup: CDR1 SGHRS, CDR2 YFSETQ. Trimming removed 0 bases from V and 5 bases from J, with 17 bases in between.

The rearrangement links TRBV10-2 to TRBJ1-5; D ambiguous. V lost 8 bases and J lost 4, with 6 bases in between. CDR1 is WSHSY, CDR2 SAAADI, per germline. The CDR3 runs to 11 residues. The CDR3 DNA follows: TGCGCCAGCGGGATAAATCAGCCCCAGCATTTT. This gives the protein CASGINQPQHF.

J is TRBJ2-7 and V is TRBV4-3; weak D call: TRBD2 (6 bases). Germline V gives CDR1 LGHNA, CDR2 YSLEER. Trimming removed 1 base at V and 3 bases at J, with 10 bases between. The length of the CDR3 is 14 residues. Here the CDR3 reads CASSQGSGGYEQYF. CDR3 DNA: TGCGCCAGCAGCCAAGGATCCGGGGGCTACGAGCAGTACTTC.

The chain couples TRBV7-9 to TRBJ1-5; D is ambiguous. Germline V gene sequence: CDR1 SEHNR, CDR2 FQNEAQ (reference sequence). V lost 7 bases and J 1 base, leaving 11 bases between the germline ends. The CDR3 sequence is 14 residues long. CDR3 bases: TGTGCCAGCACCCCCGCCTCCAGCAATCAGCCCCAGCATTTT. Its translation is CASTPASSNQPQHF. Full variable domain (remainder filled in from reference TRBV7-9 and TRBJ1-5): DTGVSQNPRHKITKRGQNVTFRCDPISEHNRLYWYRQTLGQGPEFLTYFQNEAQLEKSRLLSDRFSAERPKGSFSTLEIQRTEQGDSAMYLCASTPASSNQPQHFGDGTRLSIL.

This clone has just one count. This chain connects TRBV18 to TRBJ1-1; D unclear. CDR1 KGHSH and CDR2 LQKENI come from the germline V gene. CDR3 length: 13 residues. V lost 5 bases, J lost 1 base, and 8 bases lay in between. In DNA form, the CDR3 reads TGTGCCAGCTCATCCGGACCGAACACTGAAGCTTTCTTT. Its protein is CASSSGPNTEAFF.

This sequence joins TRBV28 and TRBJ2-2; the D gene is possibly TRBD2 (6 bases). Per the germline V gene, CDR1 is MDHEN and CDR2 is SYDVKM. There are 15 residues in the CDR3. V was shortened by 7 bases and J by 2 bases, with 14 bases between the two germline ends. This CDR3 reads CASISPGRNTGELFF. The CDR3 DNA follows: TGTGCCAGCATATCTCCCGGGAGAAACACCGGGGAGCTGTTTTTT.

The gene calls are TRBV5-1 and TRBJ1-4, with 8 bases fitting TRBD1. The CDR3 has 15 residues. The germline CDR1 and CDR2 sequences are SGHRS and YFSETQ. After removal of 5 bases from V and 0 bases from J, the junction contained 3 bases not matched to a gene. The CDR3 sequence is CASRGTGATNEKLFF. CDR3 bases: TGCGCCAGCAGGGGGACAGGTGCAACTAATGAAAAACTGTTTTTT.

DNA of the CDR3: TGTGCCAGCGAAGGCCCTCAAGGCACTGAAGCTTTCTTT. It encodes CASEGPQGTEAFF. This sequence joins TRBV6-6 and TRBJ1-1; D is unclear. The V end was cut by 8 bases, the J end by 4 bases, with 14 bases between. The CDR3 covers 13 residues. Germline CDR1 reads MNHNY; CDR2 reads SVGAGI (reference sequence).

This clone has just one count. CDR3 protein: CASSYSTGPPYF. The CDR3 DNA is TGTGCCAGCAGTTACTCGACTGGACCCCCGTACTTC. V usage is TRBV6-5 and J usage is TRBJ2-5, with D unresolved. This CDR3 has 12 amino acids. From germline, CDR1 is MNHEY and CDR2 SVGAGI. V was clipped by 0 bases and J by 13 bases, with 12 bases between them.

The V gene is TRBV7-2, the J gene TRBJ2-1; a possible D gene is TRBD2 (6 bases). Germline V CDR1 and CDR2: SGHTA, FQGNSA. V was clipped by 3 bases and J by 5 bases, with 14 bases between them. The CDR3 totals 15 residues. The CDR3 region is CASSFTGRSNNEQFF. The CDR3 nucleotides read TGTGCCAGCAGCTTTACGGGGAGGAGCAACAATGAGCAGTTCTTC. The full variable domain, rest sourced from reference TRBV7-2 and TRBJ2-1, is GAGVSQSPSNKVTEKGKDVELRCDPISGHTALYWYRQSLGQGLEFLIYFQGNSAPDKSGLPSDRFSAERTGGSVSTLTIQRTQQEDSAVYLCASSFTGRSNNEQFFGPGTRLTVL.

The genes are TRBV29-1 and TRBJ2-5; D uncertain. The CDR3 totals 13 residues. Trimming took off 4 bases at V and 4 bases at J, with 13 bases between the two ends. Per the germline V gene, CDR1 is SQVTM and CDR2 is ANQGSEA. In DNA, the CDR3 is TGCAGCGTTGGGCTAGGGCCCCCAGAGACCCAGTACTTC. This sequence encodes CSVGLGPPETQYF.

This clone occurred a few times. The chain links TRBV7-2 to TRBJ1-6, with 8 bases that match TRBD1. This CDR3 has 15 amino acids. Per germline, CDR1 SGHTA and CDR2 FQGNSA. Trimming at V came to 7 bases and at J to 9 bases, leaving 11 bases not matched to a gene. This CDR3 reads CASTSRDRGISPLHF. CDR3 nucleotides: TGTGCCAGCACCTCACGAGACAGGGGCATTTCACCCCTCCACTTT.

The gene calls are TRBV5-8 and TRBJ2-7; D tentatively fits TRBD1 or TRBD2 (5 bases each). This CDR3 spans 14 amino acids. Germline V CDR1 and CDR2: SGHTS, YDEGEE. V dropped 1 base and J dropped 0 bases, with 8 bases sitting between them. Written as DNA, the CDR3 is TGTGCCAGCAGCTTGTGGGGGAGCTCCTACGAGCAGTACTTC. Its protein product is CASSLWGSSYEQYF.